This is a list of T cell receptor beta chains from one sample in a study of human T cells and chemical hapten exposure. TCRdb recomputed calls from the RACE reads with MiXCR, one row per CDR3 protein. The sample includes more than 150,000 distinct CDR3 sequences, 20% to 25% of them seen just once. The sample here was whole blood, taken in connection with sensitization to the hapten diphenylcyclopropenone (DPC). Receptor source: a middle-aged woman with alopecia areata. Some clones in this sample may be carry-over from other donors' samples. CDR3s include the opening cysteine and the closing phenylalanine or tryptophan. The order of the fields is D gene, V gene, J gene, clone size, CDR3 protein, CDR3 DNA. A D gene is named only where the DNA matches it firmly. Where a row states a size, it is once, few, many or the class of an expanded clone; other rows omit it.

NA	TRBV7-2	TRBJ2-5	many	CASSPRIETQYF	TGTGCCAGCAGCCCCCGGATTGAGACCCAGTACTTC
NA	TRBV11-2	TRBJ2-1	NA	CASSLDWSHNEQFF	TGTGCCAGCAGCTTAGATTGGTCCCACAATGAGCAGTTCTTC
NA	TRBV5-1	TRBJ2-2	few	CASSWKTGRTGELFF	TGCGCCAGCAGCTGGAAAACAGGGAGGACCGGGGAGCTGTTTTTT
TRBD2	TRBV7-9	TRBJ2-1	NA	CASSFSGRGNEQFF	TGTGCCAGCAGCTTTAGCGGGAGGGGCAATGAGCAGTTCTTC
NA	TRBV7-3	TRBJ2-1	few	CASSLGPHNEQFF	TGTGCCAGCAGCTTGGGACCACACAATGAGCAGTTCTTC
TRBD1	TRBV15	TRBJ2-2	NA	CATSTGGRVGELFF	TGTGCCACCAGCACAGGGGGACGGGTCGGGGAGCTGTTTTTT
NA	TRBV5-1	TRBJ2-3	NA	CASSFVRSTDTQYF	TGCGCCAGCAGCTTCGTCAGAAGCACAGATACGCAGTATTTT
NA	TRBV6-5	TRBJ2-5	NA	CASSYGGWSGGYQETQYF	TGTGCCAGCAGTTACGGTGGTTGGTCTGGTGGATACCAAGAGACCCAGTACTTC
NA	TRBV5-4	TRBJ2-1	few	CASSSDYPYNEQFF	TGTGCCAGCAGTTCGGACTACCCATACAATGAGCAGTTCTTC
NA	TRBV30	TRBJ2-5	NA	CAWSPGPSPGETQYF	TGTGCCTGGAGTCCGGGTCCCTCCCCTGGGGAGACCCAGTACTTC
NA	TRBV11-2	TRBJ2-1	NA	CASSYTPGDEQFF	TGTGCCAGCAGCTATACCCCTGGGGATGAGCAGTTCTTC
NA	TRBV6-2/TRBV6-3	TRBJ2-6	few	CASSYFGGLPGANVLTF	TGTGCCAGCAGTTACTTTGGCGGCCTCCCTGGGGCCAACGTCCTGACTTTC
NA	TRBV7-2	TRBJ2-4	few	CASGPGENIQYF	TGTGCCAGCGGGCCAGGGGAAAACATTCAGTACTTC
TRBD2	TRBV9	TRBJ2-1	NA	CASSPRLAGVSEQFF	TGTGCCAGCAGCCCCCGGCTAGCGGGAGTCAGTGAGCAGTTCTTC
NA	TRBV28	TRBJ1-4	NA	CASSMRANEKLFF	TGTGCCAGCAGCATGAGGGCTAATGAAAAACTGTTTTTT
NA	TRBV15	TRBJ1-4	NA	CATSSGRSLRGEKLFF	TGTGCCACCAGCAGTGGACGGTCCCTAAGGGGTGAAAAACTGTTTTTT
TRBD2	TRBV5-1	TRBJ2-1	NA	CASSPAGLAGLGEQFF	TGCGCCAGCAGCCCGGCGGGACTAGCGGGATTAGGTGAGCAGTTCTTC
NA	TRBV14	TRBJ1-2	few	CASSQVVGIGGYTF	TGTGCCAGCAGCCAAGTGGTGGGGATTGGAGGCTACACCTTC
NA	TRBV20-1	TRBJ2-3	once	CSARRIGLQADTQYF	TGCAGTGCTAGACGTATTGGGCTTCAAGCAGATACGCAGTATTTT
NA	TRBV11-2	TRBJ1-1	few	CASSLDRRQSEAFF	TGTGCCAGCAGCTTAGATCGTCGGCAGTCAGAAGCTTTCTTT
TRBD2	TRBV20-1	TRBJ2-7	NA	CSARTGLVPYEQYF	TGCAGTGCTAGGACGGGACTAGTCCCCTACGAGCAGTACTTC
NA	TRBV6-5	TRBJ2-1	many	CASSYGLANEQFF	TGTGCCAGCAGTTACGGGCTAGCCAACGAGCAGTTCTTC
NA	TRBV27	TRBJ2-1	NA	CASSKGWYNEQFF	TGTGCCAGCAGTAAAGGGTGGTACAATGAGCAGTTCTTC
NA	TRBV10-3	TRBJ1-1	NA	CAISESTGWSTEAFF	TGTGCCATCAGTGAGTCAACAGGGTGGAGCACTGAAGCTTTCTTT
TRBD1	TRBV2	TRBJ1-2	few	CASLDRRGYGYTF	TGTGCCAGTTTGGACAGGAGGGGCTATGGCTACACCTTC
TRBD2	TRBV15	TRBJ2-1	NA	CATSSPGLAANEQFF	TGTGCCACCAGCAGCCCGGGACTAGCGGCTAATGAGCAGTTCTTC
NA	TRBV6-5	TRBJ1-1	NA	CANPGRENTEAFF	TGTGCCAATCCGGGACGAGAGAACACTGAAGCTTTCTTT
TRBD1	TRBV28	TRBJ2-7	few	CASSFRDRGLEQYF	TGTGCCAGCAGTTTCCGGGACAGGGGGCTCGAGCAGTACTTC
TRBD2	TRBV6-2/TRBV6-3	TRBJ2-4	NA	CASSYSMASGGLAKNIQYF	TGTGCCAGCAGTTACTCGATGGCTAGCGGGGGCCTAGCCAAAAACATTCAGTACTTC
NA	TRBV29-1	TRBJ2-3	many	CSVDAGADTQYF	TGCAGCGTTGATGCCGGGGCTGATACGCAGTATTTT
NA	TRBV5-1	TRBJ1-1	NA	CASSWKGRGNTEAFF	TGCGCCAGCAGCTGGAAGGGTCGTGGGAACACTGAAGCTTTCTTT
NA	TRBV3-1	TRBJ1-1	NA	CASSQVIGWGTEAFF	TGTGCCAGCAGCCAAGTCATAGGGTGGGGGACTGAAGCTTTCTTT
TRBD1	TRBV29-1	TRBJ2-2	NA	CSVAGQGNTGELFF	TGCAGCGTTGCGGGACAGGGGAACACCGGGGAGCTGTTTTTT
NA	TRBV29-1	TRBJ2-7	NA	CSVARDNFSYEQYF	TGCAGCGTTGCTCGGGACAACTTCTCCTACGAGCAGTACTTC
TRBD1	TRBV7-9	TRBJ2-5	NA	CASSHPTGVGETQYF	TGTGCCAGCAGCCATCCCACAGGGGTAGGAGAGACCCAGTACTTC
NA	TRBV28	TRBJ1-6	NA	CASSLPGSSNSPLHF	TGTGCCAGCAGTTTACCCGGGAGCAGTAATTCACCCCTCCACTTT
NA	TRBV7-2	TRBJ1-2	NA	CASSYDSYGYTF	TGTGCCAGCAGCTACGACAGCTATGGCTACACCTTC
TRBD1	TRBV5-8	TRBJ2-5	NA	CASSKGQGAMETQYF	TGTGCCAGCAGCAAGGGACAGGGGGCAATGGAGACCCAGTACTTC
TRBD1	TRBV28	TRBJ2-5	few	CASSLDRARETQYF	TGTGCCAGCAGTTTGGACAGGGCGCGAGAGACCCAGTACTTC
NA	TRBV4-3	TRBJ1-1	few	CASSQEPGQYGAFF	TGCGCCAGCAGCCAAGAACCGGGCCAATATGGAGCTTTCTTT
NA	TRBV5-5	TRBJ1-5	few	CASSLSDGDQPQHF	TGTGCCAGCAGCCTTTCGGACGGGGATCAGCCCCAGCATTTT
NA	TRBV27	TRBJ1-6	once	CASSLAGGSSPLHF	TGTGCCAGCAGTTTGGCGGGGGGAAGTTCACCCCTCCACTTT
NA	TRBV7-8	TRBJ2-5	few	CATSGPGDQETQYF	TGTGCCACCTCAGGACCGGGAGACCAAGAGACCCAGTACTTC
NA	TRBV7-2	TRBJ2-7	NA	CASSFTQGWEQYF	TGTGCCAGCAGCTTTACCCAGGGGTGGGAGCAGTACTTC
NA	TRBV4-3	TRBJ1-2	NA	CASSQGQTYGYTF	TGCGCCAGCAGCCAAGGGCAGACCTATGGCTACACCTTC
TRBD2	TRBV6-4	TRBJ2-1	few	CASSDSSGSRNEQFF	TGTGCCAGCAGTGACTCTAGCGGGAGTCGCAATGAGCAGTTCTTC
TRBD1	TRBV25-1	TRBJ2-7	few	CASSDKGQGGYEQYF	TGTGCCAGCAGTGACAAAGGACAGGGAGGCTACGAGCAGTACTTC
NA	TRBV18	TRBJ2-3	NA	CASSPLRADTQYF	TGTGCCAGCTCACCATTACGGGCAGATACGCAGTATTTT
NA	TRBV11-2	TRBJ1-6	few	CASSPGTAPSSPLHF	TGTGCCAGCAGCCCGGGGACGGCCCCCAGTTCACCCCTCCACTTT
TRBD2	TRBV5-6	TRBJ2-1	NA	CASSWGLAGAGEQFF	TGTGCCAGCAGCTGGGGACTAGCGGGAGCGGGTGAGCAGTTCTTC
NA	TRBV28	TRBJ2-1	NA	CASRTHGDNEQFF	TGTGCCAGCAGGACCCATGGGGACAATGAGCAGTTCTTC
NA	TRBV25-1	TRBJ2-7	NA	CASTQSGNGAYEQYF	TGTGCCAGCACCCAGTCGGGAAACGGGGCCTACGAGCAGTACTTC
NA	TRBV29-1	TRBJ2-1	many	CSVNLLGYDSYNEQFF	TGCAGCGTTAACCTTCTCGGATACGACTCCTACAATGAGCAGTTCTTC
NA	TRBV7-9	TRBJ2-5	NA	CASSFGSSASQETQYF	TGTGCCAGCAGCTTTGGGAGCTCCGCTTCCCAAGAGACCCAGTACTTC
NA	TRBV30	TRBJ2-2	many	CAWSVSGRGQATGELFF	TGTGCCTGGAGTGTCTCAGGTCGTGGGCAGGCCACCGGGGAGCTGTTTTTT
NA	TRBV29-1	TRBJ2-3	few	CSVDGRASGTDTQYF	TGCAGCGTTGACGGAAGGGCCTCTGGCACAGATACGCAGTATTTT
NA	TRBV10-3	TRBJ2-1	NA	CAISDRIPHEQFF	TGTGCCATCAGTGATCGGATACCACATGAGCAGTTCTTC
NA	TRBV5-1	TRBJ1-1	NA	CASSDGRLGIMNTEAFF	TGCGCCAGCAGCGATGGACGGCTTGGCATTATGAACACTGAAGCTTTCTTT
TRBD1	TRBV5-6	TRBJ2-2	NA	CASSLPGGSNTGELFF	TGTGCCAGCAGCTTACCAGGGGGTTCGAACACCGGGGAGCTGTTTTTT